The rows below give T cell receptor beta chains drawn from one sample of a study of blood T cell repertoires in COVID-19. Profiling relied on immunoSEQ multiplex PCR, and the TCRdb table lists in-frame clones only, not all of them. The table records approximately 270,000 clones, 70% to 85% of them present only once. The sequenced material came from peripheral blood. Receptors were obtained from an elderly man with acute or convalescent COVID-19. The CDR3 runs from the conserved cysteine through the conserved F or W. A D gene is named only where the DNA matches it firmly. Clone sizes are given selectively: once, few, many, or a class where the clone is expanded.

j_call d_call v_call clone_size cdr3_aa cdr3_nt
TRBJ2-3 . TRBV7-3 . CASSRGGPSTDTQYF TGTGCCAGCAGCCGAGGAGGGCCCAGCACAGATACGCAGTATTTT
TRBJ2-7 . TRBV20-1 . CSASWGHRHEQYF TGCAGTGCTAGTTGGGGACACAGGCACGAGCAGTACTTC
TRBJ1-5 . TRBV19 . CASSPTRNRVSSSNQPQHF TGTGCCAGTAGCCCAACGCGCAACAGGGTAAGTTCAAGCAATCAGCCCCAGCATTTT
TRBJ1-5 . TRBV11-2 . CASSLTGSAPQHF TGTGCCAGCAGCTTAACGGGGTCAGCACCCCAGCATTTT
TRBJ2-7 TRBD2 TRBV5-1 . CASSLQSGAYEQYF TGCGCCAGCAGCTTGCAAAGCGGGGCTTACGAGCAGTACTTC
TRBJ2-3 . TRBV28 . CASSSYYTDTQYF TGTGCCAGCAGTTCCTATTACACAGATACGCAGTATTTT
TRBJ1-5 . TRBV9 . CASSGGQTNNQPQHF TGTGCCAGCAGCGGGGGACAAACCAACAATCAGCCCCAGCATTTT
TRBJ2-7 . TRBV28 few CASSTFSSSYEQYF TGTGCCAGCAGTACCTTCTCGAGCTCCTACGAGCAGTACTTC
TRBJ1-6 . TRBV3-1/TRBV3-2 few CASSQMGPNSPLHF TGTGCCAGCAGCCAAATGGGGCCTAATTCACCCCTCCACTTT
TRBJ1-1 . TRBV6-2/TRBV6-3 . CASSYSTNGVKAFF TGTGCCAGCAGTTACTCGACTAATGGGGTAAAAGCTTTCTTT
TRBJ1-5 . TRBV5-1 . CASSPGTPGVQPQHF TGCGCCAGCAGCCCCGGGACACCCGGGGTGCAGCCCCAGCATTTT
TRBJ2-3 . TRBV7-3 . CASSLWGQGPTDTQYF TGTGCCAGCAGCTTATGGGGGCAGGGGCCCACAGATACGCAGTATTTT
TRBJ1-3 . TRBV6-5 few CASGRPGNTIYF TGTGCCAGCGGCAGGCCTGGAAACACCATATATTTT
TRBJ1-2 TRBD1 TRBV9 . CASSVETGGGYGYTF TGTGCCAGCAGCGTAGAAACAGGGGGTGGCTATGGCTACACCTTC
TRBJ2-7 . TRBV4-1 . CASSQDLAGREQYF TGCGCCAGCAGCCAAGATTTGGCAGGGCGAGAGCAGTACTTC
TRBJ1-4 . TRBV5-7 . CASCGRSTNEKLFF TGTGCCAGCTGCGGAAGGTCTACTAATGAAAAACTGTTTTTT
TRBJ2-7 TRBD1 TRBV5-1 . CASSPPTGGVASYEQYF TGCGCCAGCAGCCCCCCGACAGGGGGCGTCGCCTCCTACGAGCAGTACTTC